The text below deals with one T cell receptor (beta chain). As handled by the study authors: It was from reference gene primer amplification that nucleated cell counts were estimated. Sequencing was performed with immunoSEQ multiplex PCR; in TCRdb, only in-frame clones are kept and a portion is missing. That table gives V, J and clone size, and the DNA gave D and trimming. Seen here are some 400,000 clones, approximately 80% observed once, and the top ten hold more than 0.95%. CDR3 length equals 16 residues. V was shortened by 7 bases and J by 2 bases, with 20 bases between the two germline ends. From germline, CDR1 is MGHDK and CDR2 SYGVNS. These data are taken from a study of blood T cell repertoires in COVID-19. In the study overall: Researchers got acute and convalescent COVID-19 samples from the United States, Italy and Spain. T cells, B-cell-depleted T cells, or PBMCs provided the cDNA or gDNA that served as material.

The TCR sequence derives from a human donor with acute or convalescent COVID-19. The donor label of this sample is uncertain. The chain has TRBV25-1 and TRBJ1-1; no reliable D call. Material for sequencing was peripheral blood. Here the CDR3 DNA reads TGTGCCAGCACGCCTCCACCCAACGGGTTAAACACTGAAGCTTTCTTT. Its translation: CASTPPPNGLNTEAFF. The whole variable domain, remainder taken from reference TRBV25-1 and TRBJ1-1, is EADIYQTPRYLVIGTGKKITLECSQTMGHDKMYWYQQDPGMELHLIHYSYGVNSTEKGDLSSESTVSRIRTEHFPLTLESARPSHTSQYLCASTPPPNGLNTEAFFGQGTRLTVV.